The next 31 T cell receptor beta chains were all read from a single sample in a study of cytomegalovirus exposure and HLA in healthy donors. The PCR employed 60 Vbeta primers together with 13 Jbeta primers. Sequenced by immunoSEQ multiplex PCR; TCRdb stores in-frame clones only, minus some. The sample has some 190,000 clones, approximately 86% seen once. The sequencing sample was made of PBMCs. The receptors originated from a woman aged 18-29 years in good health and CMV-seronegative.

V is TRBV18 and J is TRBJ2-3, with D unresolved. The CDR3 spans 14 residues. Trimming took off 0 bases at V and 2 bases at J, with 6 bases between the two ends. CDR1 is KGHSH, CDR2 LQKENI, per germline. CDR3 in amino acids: CASSPPSSTDTQYF. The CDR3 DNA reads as TGTGCCAGCTCACCACCGAGCTCCACAGATACGCAGTATTTT.

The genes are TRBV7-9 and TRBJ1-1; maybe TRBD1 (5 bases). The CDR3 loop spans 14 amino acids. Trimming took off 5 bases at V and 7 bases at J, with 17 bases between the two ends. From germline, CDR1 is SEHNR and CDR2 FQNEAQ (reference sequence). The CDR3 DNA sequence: TGTGCCAGCAGCCATCTCGGGGGGGGAGTTGAAGCTTTCTTT. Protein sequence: CASSHLGGGVEAFF.

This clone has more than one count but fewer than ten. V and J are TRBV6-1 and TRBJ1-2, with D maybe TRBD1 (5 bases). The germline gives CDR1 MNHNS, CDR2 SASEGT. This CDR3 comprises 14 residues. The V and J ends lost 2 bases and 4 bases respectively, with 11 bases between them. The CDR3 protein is CASSERRAPYGYTF. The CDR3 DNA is TGTGCCAGCAGTGAACGCAGGGCCCCCTATGGCTACACCTTC.

CDR3 residues: CAWSGDLGRGIQYF. DNA of the CDR3: TGTGCCTGGAGTGGGGACCTGGGGAGGGGCATTCAGTACTTC. The chain combines TRBV30 with TRBJ2-4; 7 bases align to TRBD2. Germline trimming cut 1 base from V and 9 bases from J; bases unmatched to any gene: 9. CDR3 length: 14 residues. Germline CDR1 and CDR2: GTSNPN and SVGIG (reference sequence).

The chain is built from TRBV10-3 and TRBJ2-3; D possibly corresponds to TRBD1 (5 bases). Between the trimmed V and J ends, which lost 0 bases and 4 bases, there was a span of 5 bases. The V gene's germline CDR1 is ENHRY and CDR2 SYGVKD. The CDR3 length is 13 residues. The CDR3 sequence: CAISESGADTQYF. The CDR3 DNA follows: TGTGCCATCAGTGAGTCAGGGGCAGATACGCAGTATTTT.

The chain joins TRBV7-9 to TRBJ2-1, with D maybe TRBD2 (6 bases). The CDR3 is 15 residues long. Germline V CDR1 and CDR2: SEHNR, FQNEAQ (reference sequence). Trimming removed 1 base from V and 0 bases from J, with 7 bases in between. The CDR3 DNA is TGTGCCAGCAGCTTAGACGGGAGCTCCTACAATGAGCAGTTCTTC. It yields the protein CASSLDGSSYNEQFF.

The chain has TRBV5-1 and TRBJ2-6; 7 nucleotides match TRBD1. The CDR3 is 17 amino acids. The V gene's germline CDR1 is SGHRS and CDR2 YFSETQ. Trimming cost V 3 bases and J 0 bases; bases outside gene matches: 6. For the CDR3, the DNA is TGCGCCAGCAGCTGGGGACAGTCGAGCTCTGGGGCCAACGTCCTGACTTTC. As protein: CASSWGQSSSGANVLTF.

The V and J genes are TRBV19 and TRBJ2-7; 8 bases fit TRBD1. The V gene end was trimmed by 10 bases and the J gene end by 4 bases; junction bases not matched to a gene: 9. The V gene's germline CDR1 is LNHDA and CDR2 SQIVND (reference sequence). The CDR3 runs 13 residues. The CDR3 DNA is TGTGCCACCGACAGGGGAAACGGGTACGAGCAGTACTTC. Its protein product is CATDRGNGYEQYF. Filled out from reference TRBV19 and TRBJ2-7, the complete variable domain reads DGGITQSPKYLFRKEGQNVTLSCEQNLNHDAMYWYRQDPGQGLRLIYYSQIVNDFQKGDIAEGYSVSREKKESFPLTVTSAQKNPTAFYLCATDRGNGYEQYFGPGTRLTVT.

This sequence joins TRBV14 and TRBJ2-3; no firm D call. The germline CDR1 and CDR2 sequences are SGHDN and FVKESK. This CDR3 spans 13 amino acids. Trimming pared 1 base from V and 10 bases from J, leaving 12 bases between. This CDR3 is CASSQAPQGAQYF. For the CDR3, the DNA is TGTGCCAGCAGCCAAGCTCCCCAAGGAGCGCAGTATTTT.

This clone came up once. CDR3 loop: CASKRGHMNTEAFF. CDR3 sequence (DNA): TGTGCCAGCAAAAGGGGACATATGAACACTGAAGCTTTCTTT. This chain uses TRBV28 with TRBJ1-1; the D gene is possibly TRBD1 (6 bases). There are 14 residues in the CDR3. CDR1 MDHEN and CDR2 SYDVKM come from the germline V gene. V lost 7 bases to trimming and J lost 0 bases, with 12 bases between them.

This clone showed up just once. The CDR3 loop is CASSVVGANNEQFF. DNA of the CDR3: TGTGCCAGCAGCGTAGTGGGCGCCAACAATGAGCAGTTCTTC. This chain uses TRBV9 with TRBJ2-1; D gene unclear. Germline V CDR1 and CDR2: SGDLS, YYNGEE. The length of the CDR3 is 14 residues. Trimming took off 0 bases at V and 5 bases at J, with 9 bases between the two ends.

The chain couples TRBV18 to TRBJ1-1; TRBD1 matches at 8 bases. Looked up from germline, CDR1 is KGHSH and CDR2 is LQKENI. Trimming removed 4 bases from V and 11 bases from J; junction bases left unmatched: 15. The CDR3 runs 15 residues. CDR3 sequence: CASSQPTGDKTAAFF. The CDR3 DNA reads TGTGCCAGCTCACAGCCGACAGGGGACAAGACAGCGGCTTTCTTT.

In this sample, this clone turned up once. The CDR3 protein is CAWSGGTSGGRYNEQFF. The CDR3 nucleotides are TGTGCCTGGAGCGGCGGGACTAGCGGGGGGCGGTACAATGAGCAGTTCTTC. The chain recombines TRBV30 with TRBJ2-1, with 15 bases identical to TRBD2. Germline V lookup: CDR1 GTSNPN, CDR2 SVGIG (reference sequence). J gave up 4 bases and V 3 bases, and 7 bases lay outside the gene matches. The CDR3 totals 17 residues.

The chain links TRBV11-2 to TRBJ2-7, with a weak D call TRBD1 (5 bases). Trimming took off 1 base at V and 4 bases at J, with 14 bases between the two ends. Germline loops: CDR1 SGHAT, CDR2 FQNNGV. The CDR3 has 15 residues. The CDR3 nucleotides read TGTGCCAGCAGCTTAGCCCCAGTAGGGGATTACGAGCAGTACTTC. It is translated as CASSLAPVGDYEQYF.

The CDR3 DNA is TGCGCCAGCAGGCAAGCGACTAGCGTCAATGAGCAGTTCTTC. It yields the protein CASRQATSVNEQFF. The rearrangement uses TRBV5-1 and TRBJ2-1; 8 positions match TRBD2. The CDR3 covers 14 residues. Germline CDR1 SGHRS, CDR2 YFSETQ. The junction had 7 bases not matched to a gene; V was cut back by 5 bases and J by 6 bases. Looking up the rest from reference TRBV5-1 and TRBJ2-1 gives the full variable domain: KAGVTQTPRYLIKTRGQQVTLSCSPISGHRSVSWYQQTPGQGLQFLFEYFSETQRNKGNFPGRFSGRQFSNSRSEMNVSTLELGDSALYLCASRQATSVNEQFFGPGTRLTVL.

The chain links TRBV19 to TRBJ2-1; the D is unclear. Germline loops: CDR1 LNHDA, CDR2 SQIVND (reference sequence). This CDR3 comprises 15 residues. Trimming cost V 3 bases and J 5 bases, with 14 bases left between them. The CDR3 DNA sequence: TGTGCCAGTAGTATCGCCCTAGGAAGTAACAATGAGCAGTTCTTC. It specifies CASSIALGSNNEQFF.

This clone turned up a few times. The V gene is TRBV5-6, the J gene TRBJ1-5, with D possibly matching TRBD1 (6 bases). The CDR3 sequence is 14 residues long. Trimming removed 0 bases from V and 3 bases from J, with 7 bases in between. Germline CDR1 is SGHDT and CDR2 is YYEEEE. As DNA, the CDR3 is TGTGCCAGCAGCTTGGGACAGGTCAATCAGCCCCAGCATTTT. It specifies CASSLGQVNQPQHF.

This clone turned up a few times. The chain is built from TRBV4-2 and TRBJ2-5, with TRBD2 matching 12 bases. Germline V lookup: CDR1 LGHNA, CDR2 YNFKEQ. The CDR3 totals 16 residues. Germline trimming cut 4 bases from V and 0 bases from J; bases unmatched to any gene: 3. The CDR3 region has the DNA TGTGCCAGCAGCCCGCGGACTAGCGGGGACCAAGAGACCCAGTACTTC. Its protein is CASSPRTSGDQETQYF.

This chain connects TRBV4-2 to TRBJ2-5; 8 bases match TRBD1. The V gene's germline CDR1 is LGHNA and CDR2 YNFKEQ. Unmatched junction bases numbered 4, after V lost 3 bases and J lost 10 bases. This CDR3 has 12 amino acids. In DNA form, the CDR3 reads TGTGCCAGCAGCCAGGATGGACAGGGCCAGTACTTC. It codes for CASSQDGQGQYF.

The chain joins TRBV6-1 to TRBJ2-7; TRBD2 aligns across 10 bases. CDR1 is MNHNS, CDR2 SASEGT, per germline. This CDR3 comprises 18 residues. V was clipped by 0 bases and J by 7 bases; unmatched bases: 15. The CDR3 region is CASSEARWQAGGLREQYF. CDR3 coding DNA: TGTGCCAGCAGTGAAGCGCGTTGGCAAGCGGGGGGGCTTCGGGAGCAGTACTTC.

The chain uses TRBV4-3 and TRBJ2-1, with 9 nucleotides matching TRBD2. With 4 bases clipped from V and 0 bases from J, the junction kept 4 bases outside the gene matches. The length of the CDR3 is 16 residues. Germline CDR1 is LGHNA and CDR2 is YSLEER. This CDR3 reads CASSPTSGSSYNEQFF. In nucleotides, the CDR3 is TGCGCCAGCAGCCCGACTAGCGGCAGCTCCTACAATGAGCAGTTCTTC.

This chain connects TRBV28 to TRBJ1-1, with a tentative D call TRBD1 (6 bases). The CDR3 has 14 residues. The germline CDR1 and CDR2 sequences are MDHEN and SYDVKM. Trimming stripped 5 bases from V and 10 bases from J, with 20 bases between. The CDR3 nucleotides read TGTGCCAGCAGTCCAGGGACACCTGTTGCTGCAGCTTTCTTT. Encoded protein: CASSPGTPVAAAFF.

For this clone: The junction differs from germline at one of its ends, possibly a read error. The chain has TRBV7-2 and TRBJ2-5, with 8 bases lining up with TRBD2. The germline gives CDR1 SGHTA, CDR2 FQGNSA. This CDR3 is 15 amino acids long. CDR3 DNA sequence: TGTGCCAGCAGCCCCCAGCGGGAGAGGGCAGAGGCCCAGTACTTC. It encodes CASSPQRERAEAQYF.

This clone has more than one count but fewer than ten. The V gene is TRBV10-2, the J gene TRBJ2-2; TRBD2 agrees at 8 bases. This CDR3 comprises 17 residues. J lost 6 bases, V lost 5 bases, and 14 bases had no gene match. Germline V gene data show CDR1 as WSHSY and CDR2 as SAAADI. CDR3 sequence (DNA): TGCGCCAGCAGTCCCCAAGTGGGACTAGTGGGACCCGGGGAGCTGTTTTTT. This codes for CASSPQVGLVGPGELFF.

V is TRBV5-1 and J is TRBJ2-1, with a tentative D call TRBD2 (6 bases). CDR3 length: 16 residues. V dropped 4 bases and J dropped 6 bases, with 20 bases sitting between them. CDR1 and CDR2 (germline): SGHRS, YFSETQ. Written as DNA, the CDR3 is TGCGCCAGCAGCCTAGAGTATCTCCATAGCGGCAATGAGCAGTTCTTC. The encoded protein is CASSLEYLHSGNEQFF.

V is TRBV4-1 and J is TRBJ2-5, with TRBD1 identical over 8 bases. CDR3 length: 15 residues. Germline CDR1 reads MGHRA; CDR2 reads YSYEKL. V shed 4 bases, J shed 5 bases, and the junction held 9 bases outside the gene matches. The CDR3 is CASSLKWTGRETQYF. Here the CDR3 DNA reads TGCGCCAGCAGCCTAAAATGGACAGGGAGGGAGACCCAGTACTTC.

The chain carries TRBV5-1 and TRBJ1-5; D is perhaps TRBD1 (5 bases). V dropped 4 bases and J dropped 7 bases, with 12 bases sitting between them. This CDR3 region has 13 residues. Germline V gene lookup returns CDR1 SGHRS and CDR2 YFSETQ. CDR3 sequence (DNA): TGCGCCAGCAGCCTGGGTCGGGGGCAGCCCCAGCATTTT. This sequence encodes CASSLGRGQPQHF. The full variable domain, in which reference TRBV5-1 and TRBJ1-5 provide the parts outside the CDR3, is KAGVTQTPRYLIKTRGQQVTLSCSPISGHRSVSWYQQTPGQGLQFLFEYFSETQRNKGNFPGRFSGRQFSNSRSEMNVSTLELGDSALYLCASSLGRGQPQHFGDGTRLSIL.

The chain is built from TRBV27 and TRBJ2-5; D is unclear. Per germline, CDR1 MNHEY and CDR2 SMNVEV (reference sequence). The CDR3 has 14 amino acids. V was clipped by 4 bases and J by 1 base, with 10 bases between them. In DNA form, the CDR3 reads TGTGCCAGCAGTTCTAACCCGTCCCAAGAGACCCAGTACTTC. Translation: CASSSNPSQETQYF.

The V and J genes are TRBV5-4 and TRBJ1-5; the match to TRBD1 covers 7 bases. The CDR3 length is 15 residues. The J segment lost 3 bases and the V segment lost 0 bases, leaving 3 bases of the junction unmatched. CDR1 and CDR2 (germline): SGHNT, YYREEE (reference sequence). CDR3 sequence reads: CASSLGGQLNQPQHF. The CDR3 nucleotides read TGTGCCAGCAGCTTGGGGGGACAGCTCAATCAGCCCCAGCATTTT.

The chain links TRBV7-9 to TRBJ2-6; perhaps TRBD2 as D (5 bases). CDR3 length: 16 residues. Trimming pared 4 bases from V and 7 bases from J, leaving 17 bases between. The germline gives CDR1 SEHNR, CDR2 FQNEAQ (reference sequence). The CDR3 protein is CASSSPREYSANVLTF. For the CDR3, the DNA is TGTGCCAGCAGCTCCCCAAGGGAGTATTCAGCCAACGTCCTGACTTTC.

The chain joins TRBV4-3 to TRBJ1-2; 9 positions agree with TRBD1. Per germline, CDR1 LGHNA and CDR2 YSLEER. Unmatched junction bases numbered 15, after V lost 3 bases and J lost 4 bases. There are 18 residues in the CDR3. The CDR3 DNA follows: TGCGCCAGCAGCCACAGATACCGGGACAGGGTAGGAAGCTATGGCTACACCTTC. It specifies CASSHRYRDRVGSYGYTF.